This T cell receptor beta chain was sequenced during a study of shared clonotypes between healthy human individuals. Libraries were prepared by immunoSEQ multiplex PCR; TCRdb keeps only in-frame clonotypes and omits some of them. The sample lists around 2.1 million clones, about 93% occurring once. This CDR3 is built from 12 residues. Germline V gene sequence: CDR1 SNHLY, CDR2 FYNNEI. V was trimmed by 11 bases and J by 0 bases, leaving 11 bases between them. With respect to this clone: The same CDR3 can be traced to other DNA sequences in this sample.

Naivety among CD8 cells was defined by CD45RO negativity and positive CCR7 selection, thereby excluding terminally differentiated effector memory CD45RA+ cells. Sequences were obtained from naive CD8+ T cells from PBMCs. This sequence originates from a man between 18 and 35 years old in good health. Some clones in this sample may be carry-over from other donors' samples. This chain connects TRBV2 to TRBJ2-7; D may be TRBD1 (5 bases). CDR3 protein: CASGQSSYEQYF. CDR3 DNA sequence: TGTGCCTCTGGACAAAGCTCCTACGAGCAGTACTTC.